A selection of T cell receptor beta chains follows, all from one sample in a study of blood T cell repertoires in COVID-19. Assay used: immunoSEQ multiplex PCR; TCRdb lists only in-frame clones, some missing. The data show 50,000 to 55,000 clones, 65% to 90% seen once. Material for sequencing was peripheral blood. The receptors derive from a man between 70 and 80 years old with acute or convalescent COVID-19. CDR3s include the opening cysteine and the closing phenylalanine or tryptophan. The order of the fields is clone size, J gene, D gene, V gene, CDR3 DNA, CDR3 protein. D genes are given only for firm matches. A row's size may be missing; if present it is once, few, many or a size class.

clone_size: NA
j_call: TRBJ1-2
d_call: TRBD1
v_call: TRBV7-2
cdr3_nt: TGTGCCAGCAGCACCTTCCAAGACAGGGCAGGCTATGGCTACACCTTC
cdr3_aa: CASSTFQDRAGYGYTF

clone_size: NA
j_call: TRBJ2-2
d_call: NA
v_call: TRBV11-3
cdr3_nt: TGTGCCAGCAGCGCCAGGGTTGGCACCGGGGAGCTGTTTTTT
cdr3_aa: CASSARVGTGELFF

clone_size: few
j_call: TRBJ1-1
d_call: NA
v_call: TRBV7-2
cdr3_nt: TGTGCCAGCAGCGTCCAGGGGAGAAACACTGAAGCTTTCTTT
cdr3_aa: CASSVQGRNTEAFF

clone_size: NA
j_call: TRBJ2-3
d_call: TRBD1
v_call: TRBV5-1
cdr3_nt: TGCGCCAGCAGCCCTTTCCAGGGGGCGGTAGGCACAGATACGCAGTATTTT
cdr3_aa: CASSPFQGAVGTDTQYF

clone_size: NA
j_call: TRBJ1-1
d_call: NA
v_call: TRBV30
cdr3_nt: TGTGCCTGGACGACAGGATCTAACACTGAAGCTTTCTTT
cdr3_aa: CAWTTGSNTEAFF

clone_size: NA
j_call: TRBJ2-3
d_call: NA
v_call: TRBV5-1
cdr3_nt: TGCGCCAGCAGGGGTCTAGCGAGTATCACAGATACGCAGTATTTT
cdr3_aa: CASRGLASITDTQYF

clone_size: NA
j_call: TRBJ2-3
d_call: TRBD1
v_call: TRBV4-3
cdr3_nt: TGCGCCAGCAGCCAAGATAGGACAGGTGGCTTAGATACGCAGTATTTT
cdr3_aa: CASSQDRTGGLDTQYF

clone_size: NA
j_call: TRBJ1-4
d_call: NA
v_call: TRBV19
cdr3_nt: TGTGCCAGTGGACTGATTGGCGAAAAACTGTTTTTT
cdr3_aa: CASGLIGEKLFF

clone_size: few
j_call: TRBJ2-7
d_call: NA
v_call: TRBV9
cdr3_nt: TGTGCCAGCAGCCTGGCGTGGGGGCCCGCCTACGGGCAGTACTTC
cdr3_aa: CASSLAWGPAYGQYF

clone_size: many
j_call: TRBJ2-5
d_call: NA
v_call: TRBV10-1
cdr3_nt: TGCGCCAGCCCGGGAACGTCCTCCGTTGGGACCCAGTACTTC
cdr3_aa: CASPGTSSVGTQYF

clone_size: NA
j_call: TRBJ2-1
d_call: TRBD2
v_call: TRBV7-7
cdr3_nt: TGTGCCAGCAGCCCGGGGGCCCGGGAGGGAGGTGAGCAGTTCTTC
cdr3_aa: CASSPGAREGGEQFF

clone_size: NA
j_call: TRBJ1-2
d_call: NA
v_call: TRBV18
cdr3_nt: TGTGCCAGCTCACAAAACAGAGAAGCTAACTATGGCTACACCTTC
cdr3_aa: CASSQNREANYGYTF

clone_size: NA
j_call: TRBJ1-5
d_call: TRBD1
v_call: TRBV27
cdr3_nt: TGTGCCAGCAGGGGACAGGGGTATAGCAATCAGCCCCAGCATTTT
cdr3_aa: CASRGQGYSNQPQHF

clone_size: few
j_call: TRBJ1-1
d_call: NA
v_call: TRBV5-1
cdr3_nt: TGCGCCAGCAGCTTGGAGAACGGAGTGAACACTGAAGCTTTCTTT
cdr3_aa: CASSLENGVNTEAFF

clone_size: NA
j_call: TRBJ1-1
d_call: NA
v_call: TRBV7-3
cdr3_nt: TGTGCCAGCAGCTTAAATCCCCGGGAGCTAAACACTGAAGCTTTCTTT
cdr3_aa: CASSLNPRELNTEAFF

clone_size: once
j_call: TRBJ1-2
d_call: NA
v_call: TRBV28
cdr3_nt: TGTGCCAGCAGTCGCCGGGGGGCGGGGATTAACTATGGCTACACCTTC
cdr3_aa: CASSRRGAGINYGYTF

clone_size: NA
j_call: TRBJ1-4
d_call: TRBD1
v_call: TRBV19
cdr3_nt: TGTGCCACACTGCAGCTGGGGACAGGGAAAAATGAAAAACTGTTTTTT
cdr3_aa: CATLQLGTGKNEKLFF

clone_size: NA
j_call: TRBJ1-6
d_call: TRBD1
v_call: TRBV5-4
cdr3_nt: TGTGCCAGCAGAAGACAGGGGAACAATTCACCCCTCCACTTT
cdr3_aa: CASRRQGNNSPLHF

clone_size: NA
j_call: TRBJ2-1
d_call: NA
v_call: TRBV3-1/TRBV3-2
cdr3_nt: TGTGCCAGCAGCCATTTAGCGCGGAGCTCCTACAATGAGCAGTTCTTC
cdr3_aa: CASSHLARSSYNEQFF

clone_size: NA
j_call: TRBJ2-5
d_call: NA
v_call: TRBV12-5
cdr3_nt: TGTGCTAGTGGTTTGGGTCTAGCGAAAGAGACCCAGTACTTC
cdr3_aa: CASGLGLAKETQYF

clone_size: NA
j_call: TRBJ1-4
d_call: NA
v_call: TRBV5-5
cdr3_nt: TGTGCCAGCAGCTTGCCAGGGATTGTGACTAATGAAAAACTGTTTTTT
cdr3_aa: CASSLPGIVTNEKLFF

clone_size: NA
j_call: TRBJ2-3
d_call: NA
v_call: TRBV19
cdr3_nt: TGTGCCACCCATACGGGTTATAGCACAGATACGCAGTATTTT
cdr3_aa: CATHTGYSTDTQYF

clone_size: NA
j_call: TRBJ2-7
d_call: TRBD1
v_call: TRBV9
cdr3_nt: TGTGCCAGCAGCTCTTTAACAGGGGGCATGTACGAGCAGTACTTC
cdr3_aa: CASSSLTGGMYEQYF

clone_size: NA
j_call: TRBJ1-1
d_call: NA
v_call: TRBV18
cdr3_nt: TGTGCCAGCTCACCCGCCCGTCTCGGGGGAGGCGCTGAAGCTTTCTTT
cdr3_aa: CASSPARLGGGAEAFF

clone_size: NA
j_call: TRBJ2-2
d_call: NA
v_call: TRBV9
cdr3_nt: TGTGCCAGCAGCGTAGATTGGGCGGGGAACGCGAACACCGGGGAGCTGTTTTTT
cdr3_aa: CASSVDWAGNANTGELFF

clone_size: few
j_call: TRBJ1-1
d_call: NA
v_call: TRBV30
cdr3_nt: TGTGCCGGGACCCTTTCCCCCACTGAAGCTTTCTTT
cdr3_aa: CAGTLSPTEAFF

clone_size: NA
j_call: TRBJ1-3
d_call: NA
v_call: TRBV4-1
cdr3_nt: TGCGCCAGCAGCCAAGATCGGACACAAATTATCTCTGGAAACACCATATATTTT
cdr3_aa: CASSQDRTQIISGNTIYF

clone_size: NA
j_call: TRBJ1-1
d_call: NA
v_call: TRBV5-5
cdr3_nt: TGTGCCAGCAGCTCACTGCCGGGACACCTGAACACTGAAGCTTTCTTT
cdr3_aa: CASSSLPGHLNTEAFF

clone_size: NA
j_call: TRBJ1-5
d_call: NA
v_call: TRBV7-8
cdr3_nt: TGTGCCAGCAGCTTAGGGTGGGCAGACAATCTCCCCCAGCATTTT
cdr3_aa: CASSLGWADNLPQHF